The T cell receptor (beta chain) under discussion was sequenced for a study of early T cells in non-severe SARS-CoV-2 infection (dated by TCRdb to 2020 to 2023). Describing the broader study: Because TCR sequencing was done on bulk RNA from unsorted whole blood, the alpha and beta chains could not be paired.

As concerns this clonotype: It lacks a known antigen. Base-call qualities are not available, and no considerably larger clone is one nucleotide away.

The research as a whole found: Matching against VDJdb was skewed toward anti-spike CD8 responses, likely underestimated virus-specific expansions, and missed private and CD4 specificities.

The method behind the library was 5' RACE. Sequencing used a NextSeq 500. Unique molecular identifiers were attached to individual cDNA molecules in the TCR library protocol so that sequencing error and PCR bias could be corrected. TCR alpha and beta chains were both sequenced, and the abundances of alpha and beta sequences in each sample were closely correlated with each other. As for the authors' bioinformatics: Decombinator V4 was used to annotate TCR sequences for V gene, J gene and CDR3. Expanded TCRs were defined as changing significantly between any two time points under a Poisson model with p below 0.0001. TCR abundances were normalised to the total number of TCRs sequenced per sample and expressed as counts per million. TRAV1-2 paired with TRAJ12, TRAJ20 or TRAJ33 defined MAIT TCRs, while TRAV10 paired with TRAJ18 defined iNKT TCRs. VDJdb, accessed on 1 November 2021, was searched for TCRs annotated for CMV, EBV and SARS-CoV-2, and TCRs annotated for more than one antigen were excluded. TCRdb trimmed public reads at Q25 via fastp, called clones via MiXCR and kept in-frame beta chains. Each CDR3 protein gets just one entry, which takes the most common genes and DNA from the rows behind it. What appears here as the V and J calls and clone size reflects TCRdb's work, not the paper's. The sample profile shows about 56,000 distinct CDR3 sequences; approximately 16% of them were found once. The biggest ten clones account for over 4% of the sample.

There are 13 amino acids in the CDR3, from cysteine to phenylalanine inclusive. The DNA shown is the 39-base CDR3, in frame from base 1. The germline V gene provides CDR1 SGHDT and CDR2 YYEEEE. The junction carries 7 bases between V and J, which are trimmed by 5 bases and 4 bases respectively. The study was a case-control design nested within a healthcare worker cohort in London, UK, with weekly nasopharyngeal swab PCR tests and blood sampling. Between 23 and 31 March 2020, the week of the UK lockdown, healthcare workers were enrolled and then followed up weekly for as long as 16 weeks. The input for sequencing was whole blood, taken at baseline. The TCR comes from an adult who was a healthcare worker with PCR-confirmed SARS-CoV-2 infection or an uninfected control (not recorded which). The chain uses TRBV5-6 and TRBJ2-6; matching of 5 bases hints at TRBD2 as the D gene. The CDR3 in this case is CASRRGGANVLTF. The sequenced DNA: TGTGCCAGCAGGCGCGGGGGGGCCAACGTCCTGACTTTC.